Described below is a single T cell receptor beta chain sequence and its context. In germline, CDR1 is SGHTA, CDR2 FQGNSA. V gave up 2 bases and J gave up 7 bases, with 12 bases separating them. The CDR3 length is 14 residues. TCRdb reanalysed the 5' RACE reads using MiXCR and keeps one entry per CDR3 protein. The repertoire consists of fewer than 250,000 distinct CDR3 sequences, with around 30% occurring once and the leading ten covering about 10%. This specimen comes from a study of T-cell memory formation after mild COVID-19. Study as a whole: TCR clusters were largely donor specific.

This chain links TRBV7-2 with TRBJ2-1; possible D gene TRBD2, 5 bases. The receptor was derived from an adult woman who had mild COVID-19 (a few samples of this study predate the infection). Cell type and time point are not known. Sequenced input: PBMCs or a T cell subset sorted from them (not recorded which). The CDR3 DNA reads as TGTGCCAGCAGCTTACTAGCTTTAGGAAATGAGCAGTTCTTC. It codes for CASSLLALGNEQFF.